In its sample, the clone carrying this T cell receptor (beta chain) was seen once. Its antigen is not identified. Investigators isolated RNA and reverse transcribed it into cDNA to act as the sequencing template. Repertoires were generated with immunoSEQ multiplex PCR, while TCRdb's copy carries only in-frame clones and drops some. The sample includes around 250,000 clones, 65% to 70% seen only once; the top ten take more than 0.95%. The sorting of PBMCs gave CD4+ and CD8+ T cells. This entry is derived from a study of CD8+ T cells in alopecia areata. The study, taken as a whole, reports: Lesional scalp displayed greater clonality than normal scalp, most notably in alopecia totalis/universalis. Scalp repertoires also include resident alphabeta T cells from normal skin.

The source was CD4+ T cells sorted from blood, collected at week 0. This clonotype originated in a human donor with alopecia areata.

The CDR3 nucleotides read TGCGCCAGCAGCCAAGGGGGACTAGCGGAGAAAAACATTCAGTACTTC. Protein product: CASSQGGLAEKNIQYF. This chain links TRBV4-3 with TRBJ2-4; 11 bases agree with TRBD2. The germline CDR1 and CDR2 sequences are LGHNA and YSLEER. V dropped 1 base and J dropped 4; count of bases not matched to a gene: 3. CDR3 length equals 16 residues.